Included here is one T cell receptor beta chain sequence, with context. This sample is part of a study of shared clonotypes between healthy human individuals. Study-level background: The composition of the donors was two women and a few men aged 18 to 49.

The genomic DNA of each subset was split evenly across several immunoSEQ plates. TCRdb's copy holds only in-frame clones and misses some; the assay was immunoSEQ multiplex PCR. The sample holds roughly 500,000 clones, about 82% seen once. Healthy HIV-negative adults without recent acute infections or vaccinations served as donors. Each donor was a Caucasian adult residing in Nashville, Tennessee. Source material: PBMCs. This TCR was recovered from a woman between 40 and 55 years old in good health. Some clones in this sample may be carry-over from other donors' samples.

The CDR3 DNA reads TGTGCCAGCAGTTTCAGGATTACCAATGAGCAGTTCTTC. Residues: CASSFRITNEQFF. The V gene is TRBV28, the J gene TRBJ2-1; the D is unclear. The CDR3 sequence is 13 residues long. Germline V lookup: CDR1 MDHEN, CDR2 SYDVKM. V was pared by 3 bases and J by 6 bases, with 9 bases between.